This TCR beta chain was recorded in a study of Ad26.COV2.S vaccination and SARS-CoV-2 variants. Study summary: The study gave Ad26.COV2.S intramuscularly, once or twice 56 days apart.

Regarding treatment: some 19 received Ad26.COV2.S at low or high dose, single or two shots; several received placebo; per-sample allocation not given. The samples were gathered on day 63 after the first injection of vaccine or placebo. The donor's status was that of an adult aged 18-55 years in Boston. Libraries were prepared by immunoSEQ multiplex PCR; TCRdb keeps only in-frame clonotypes and omits some of them. The data show fewer than 800,000 clones, roughly nine tenths seen once. Trimming cost V 4 bases and J 2 bases; bases outside gene matches: 9. The CDR3 loop spans 16 amino acids. Germline V gene data show CDR1 as MNHNS and CDR2 as SASEGT.

The J gene is TRBJ2-7, the V gene TRBV6-1, with 9 positions matching TRBD1. Material: peripheral blood, obtained in a trial of Ad26.COV2.S vaccine versus placebo. The sequence was collected from a person between 18 and 60 years old who received the Ad26.COV2.S COVID-19 vaccine or a placebo. The CDR3 protein is CASSGPGTGSAYEQYF. The CDR3 DNA sequence: TGTGCCAGCAGTGGGCCGGGGACAGGGAGCGCCTACGAGCAGTACTTC.